Shown below are 14 T cell receptor beta chains from a single sample sequenced in a study of beta chain features in type 1 diabetes. TCRB transcripts that were expressed got sequenced, as all of the isolated RNA had been reverse transcribed. Data came from immunoSEQ multiplex PCR; TCRdb stores just in-frame clones and leaves some out. Of about 900,000 clones in the sample, around a sixth were seen once. The sequencing input was naive CD4+ T cells from blood. The receptors originated from a woman aged 18-29 years in good health.

This chain connects TRBV7-9 to TRBJ1-1; no definite D call. This CDR3 region has 13 residues. Germline V gives CDR1 SEHNR, CDR2 FQNEAQ (reference sequence). Trimming left V 5 bases short and J 6 bases short, with 13 bases between. CDR3 residues: CASSPVGGAEAFF. The DNA of the CDR3 is TGTGCCAGCAGCCCAGTCGGTGGAGCTGAAGCTTTCTTT.

This clone occurred a few times. The chain couples TRBV7-2 to TRBJ2-3; TRBD2 matches 13 bases. Germline CDR1 is SGHTA and CDR2 is FQGNSA. This CDR3 contains 14 residues. Unmatched junction bases numbered 3, after V lost 5 bases and J lost 7 bases. The CDR3 loop reads CASSQGLAGYTQYF. The CDR3 DNA is TGTGCCAGCAGCCAGGGACTAGCGGGATATACGCAGTATTTT.

V usage is TRBV18 and J usage is TRBJ2-4; possibly TRBD2 for D (5 bases). This CDR3 is 14 amino acids long. Per germline, CDR1 KGHSH and CDR2 LQKENI. V dropped 3 bases and J dropped 7 bases, with 13 bases sitting between them. The CDR3 protein is CASSPTLEGNIQYF. As DNA, the CDR3 is TGTGCCAGCTCACCTACACTAGAAGGGAACATTCAGTACTTC.

This clone came up a few times. The chain combines TRBV6-6 with TRBJ2-5, with D perhaps TRBD2 (6 bases). CDR1 MNHNY and CDR2 SVGAGI come from the germline V gene (reference sequence). Trimming removed 7 bases from V and 1 base from J, with 16 bases in between. This CDR3 spans 15 amino acids. CDR3 DNA: TGTGCCAGCATCCGCCGGGACTCCCTCCAAGAGACCCAGTACTTC. This gives the protein CASIRRDSLQETQYF.

This clone was seen a handful of times. The rearrangement links TRBV7-2 to TRBJ2-7; 8 nucleotides agree with TRBD2. In germline, CDR1 is SGHTA, CDR2 FQGNSA. The CDR3 length is 15 residues. V gave up 4 bases and J gave up 4 bases; unmatched junction bases: 9. The CDR3 protein is CASSSKAGVAYEQYF. In DNA, the CDR3 is TGTGCCAGCAGCTCAAAAGCGGGAGTGGCTTACGAGCAGTACTTC.

This clone was observed a few times. This chain joins TRBV19 and TRBJ1-1; D unresolved. V lost 7 bases to trimming and J lost 0 bases, with 12 bases between them. CDR3 length: 14 amino acids. Germline values: CDR1 LNHDA, CDR2 SQIVND (reference sequence). The CDR3 sequence is CASNSLGMNTEAFF. CDR3 DNA: TGTGCCAGTAATTCTCTGGGCATGAACACTGAAGCTTTCTTT.

The J gene is TRBJ1-1, the V gene TRBV6-5; D remains unclear. The V end was cut by 2 bases, the J end by 4 bases, with 17 bases between. This CDR3 region has 16 residues. CDR1 and CDR2 (germline): MNHEY, SVGAGI. CDR3 nucleotide sequence: TGTGCCAGCAGTTACCCGAGCGGGCCCCTAGGCACTGAAGCTTTCTTT. It codes for CASSYPSGPLGTEAFF.

This clone came up a few times. This specimen includes other DNA sequences encoding the same CDR3. The genes are TRBV2 and TRBJ1-1, with D hard to call. With 4 bases removed from V and 2 bases from J, the gap between germline ends came to 8 bases. The CDR3 runs to 13 residues. Per germline, CDR1 SNHLY and CDR2 FYNNEI. The CDR3 sequence: CASSGQVNTEAFF. The CDR3, as DNA: TGTGCCAGCAGTGGACAAGTAAACACTGAAGCTTTCTTT.

This clone was found a few times. This rearrangement joins TRBV15 to TRBJ2-7; D is possibly TRBD2 (5 bases). Per the germline V gene, CDR1 is LNHNV and CDR2 is YYDKDF (reference sequence). V was cut by 3 bases and J by 2 bases, with 11 bases left in between. This CDR3 is 14 amino acids long. CDR3 nucleotides: TGTGCCACCAGCAGGGAACTAGGTCCCTACGAGCAGTACTTC. This sequence encodes CATSRELGPYEQYF. Full variable domain (remainder filled in from reference TRBV15 and TRBJ2-7): DAMVIQNPRYQVTQFGKPVTLSCSQTLNHNVMYWYQQKSSQAPKLLFHYYDKDFNNEADTPDNFQSRRPNTSFCFLDIRSPGLGDTAMYLCATSRELGPYEQYFGPGTRLTVT.

This clone appeared a single time. The genes are TRBV10-3 and TRBJ2-3; TRBD1 matches 9 bases. CDR3 size: 13 residues. The V segment lost 10 bases and the J segment 0 bases; nucleotides outside the gene matches: 2. Germline CDR1 reads ENHRY; CDR2 reads SYGVKD. This chain's CDR3 is CATGQGSTDTQYF. DNA of the CDR3: TGTGCCACCGGACAGGGGAGCACAGATACGCAGTATTTT.

This clone was detected only a few times. V is TRBV29-1 and J is TRBJ2-3; weak D call: TRBD2 (6 bases). V gave up 5 bases and J gave up 0 bases, with 12 bases separating them. The CDR3 length is 14 residues. CDR1 is SQVTM and CDR2 is ANQGSEA in the germline V gene. This CDR3 is CSVRDWASTDTQYF. The DNA of the CDR3 is TGCAGCGTTCGGGACTGGGCTAGCACAGATACGCAGTATTTT.

V is TRBV7-2 and J is TRBJ1-5; D gene ambiguous. This CDR3 is built from 14 residues. CDR1 SGHTA and CDR2 FQGNSA come from the germline V gene. V was pared by 4 bases and J by 6 bases, with 13 bases between. The CDR3 DNA is TGTGCCAGCAGCTCGGACCTAAATCTTCAGCCCCAGCATTTT. Amino acid sequence: CASSSDLNLQPQHF.

This chain joins TRBV5-4 and TRBJ2-2; D might be TRBD1 (6 bases). Trimming pared 2 bases from V and 4 bases from J, leaving 15 bases between. CDR1 is SGHNT and CDR2 is YYREEE in the germline V gene (reference sequence). The CDR3 is 16 amino acids. CDR3 bases: TGTGCCAGCAGCTTCCTCAGGGGATCGGTCACCGGGGAGCTGTTTTTT. This gives the protein CASSFLRGSVTGELFF.

The V gene is TRBV18, the J gene TRBJ1-2, with TRBD1 as a possible D gene (5 bases). Trimming pared 3 bases from V and 6 bases from J, leaving 11 bases between. Germline V gene data show CDR1 as KGHSH and CDR2 as LQKENI. The CDR3 consists of 13 residues. The CDR3 nucleotides read TGTGCCAGCTCACCGGGGACGCGGGATGGCTACACCTTC. Translated, it gives CASSPGTRDGYTF. The entire variable domain, with the rest obtained from reference TRBV18 and TRBJ1-2, is as follows: NAGVMQNPRHLVRRRGQEARLRCSPMKGHSHVYWYRQLPEEGLKFMVYLQKENIIDESGMPKERFSAEFPKEGPSILRIQQVVRGDSAAYFCASSPGTRDGYTFGSGTRLTVV.